This note documents a single TCR beta chain sequence. The T cells that were sequenced for TCR beta were CD8+ and CD4+ cells from blood. J lost 9 bases, V lost 3 bases, and 5 bases had no gene match. Germline values: CDR1 DFQATT, CDR2 SNEGSKA (reference sequence). The CDR3 has 14 amino acids. Reverse transcription of 0.5 to 1 ug RNA was performed with random hexamers. Amplification of TCR beta CDR3 was carried out by immunoSEQ multiplex PCR, which covered 54 Vbeta and 13 Jbeta segments. TCRdb called the immunoSEQ multiplex PCR reads again in MiXCR, with one record for every CDR3 protein. The sample has some 100,000 distinct CDR3 sequences, about 90% seen once. The sample comes from a study of CD8 T cells in Susac syndrome.

The chain couples TRBV20-1 to TRBJ2-1; 13 bases map to TRBD2. This sequence was found in a human donor in good health. Specimen: CD4+ T cells from PBMCs. The CDR3 coding sequence is TGCAGTGCTAGTTTACGACTAGCGGGAGGTGAGCAGTTCTTC. Protein: CSASLRLAGGEQFF.